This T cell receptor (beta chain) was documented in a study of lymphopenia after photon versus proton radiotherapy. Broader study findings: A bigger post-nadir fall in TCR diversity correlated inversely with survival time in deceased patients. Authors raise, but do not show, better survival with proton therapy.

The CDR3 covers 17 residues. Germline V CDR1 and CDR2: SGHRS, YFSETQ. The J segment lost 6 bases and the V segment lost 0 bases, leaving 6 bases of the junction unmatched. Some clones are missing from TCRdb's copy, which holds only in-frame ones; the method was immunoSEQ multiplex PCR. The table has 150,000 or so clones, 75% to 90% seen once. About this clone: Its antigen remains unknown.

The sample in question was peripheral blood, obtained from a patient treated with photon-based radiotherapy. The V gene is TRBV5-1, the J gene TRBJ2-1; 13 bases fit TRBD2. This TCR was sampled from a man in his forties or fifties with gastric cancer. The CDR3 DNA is TGCGCCAGCAGCTTGGAGACTAGCGGGAGGACCGGCAATGAGCAGTTCTTC. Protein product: CASSLETSGRTGNEQFF.